What follows are 30 T cell receptor beta chains derived from one specimen sequenced in a study of T cell responses to AZD1222 COVID-19 vaccine. This table comes from immunoSEQ multiplex PCR, and its TCRdb copy is limited to in-frame clones, with some not included. This table has approximately 130,000 clones, about 93% appearing once. The material sequenced was peripheral blood, taken on day 0 of AZD1222 vaccination. All receptors come from an adult in good health.

The chain joins TRBV19 to TRBJ1-5, with no clear D. The CDR3 length is 15 residues. Trimming left V 6 bases short and J 5 bases short, with 17 bases between. Germline values: CDR1 LNHDA, CDR2 SQIVND (reference sequence). Here the CDR3 reads CASRLDAPGHQPQHF. The CDR3 nucleotides read TGTGCCAGTAGACTCGACGCCCCGGGCCATCAGCCCCAGCATTTT.

This chain connects TRBV27 to TRBJ1-2, with 7 bases matching TRBD1. This CDR3 region has 15 residues. J was trimmed by 4 bases and V by 4 bases; bases with no gene match: 9. The germline V gene has CDR1 MNHEY and CDR2 SMNVEV (reference sequence). CDR3 loop: CASSSLGQDPYGYTF. CDR3 coding DNA: TGTGCCAGCAGTTCCCTCGGACAGGATCCCTATGGCTACACCTTC.

This clone was counted only a few times. This chain connects TRBV7-2 to TRBJ1-2, with 8 bases lining up with TRBD1. With 6 bases clipped from V and 5 bases from J, the junction kept 5 bases outside the gene matches. The CDR3 consists of 13 residues. CDR1 SGHTA and CDR2 FQGNSA come from the germline V gene. CDR3 nucleotide sequence: TGTGCCAGCAGACCTACAGGGGGGTATGGCTACACCTTC. The encoded protein is CASRPTGGYGYTF. Using reference TRBV7-2 and TRBJ1-2 for the parts outside the CDR3, the full variable domain is GAGVSQSPSNKVTEKGKDVELRCDPISGHTALYWYRQSLGQGLEFLIYFQGNSAPDKSGLPSDRFSAERTGGSVSTLTIQRTQQEDSAVYLCASRPTGGYGYTFGSGTRLTVV.

V and J are TRBV15 and TRBJ1-1; perhaps TRBD1 as D (5 bases). Trimming cost V 0 bases and J 3 bases, with 11 bases left between them. Germline V gene data show CDR1 as LNHNV and CDR2 as YYDKDF (reference sequence). The length of the CDR3 is 15 residues. Here the CDR3 reads CATSREPGPYTEAFF. CDR3 nucleotide sequence: TGTGCCACCAGCAGAGAACCGGGGCCCTACACTGAAGCTTTCTTT.

The rearrangement uses TRBV11-2 and TRBJ2-1, with TRBD2 matching over 8 bases. This CDR3 is 19 amino acids long. CDR1 SGHAT and CDR2 FQNNGV come from the germline V gene. Germline trimming cut 5 bases from V and 1 base from J; bases unmatched to any gene: 16. The CDR3 DNA reads TGTGCCAGCAGCCGTTATGGCGTTTTTAGCGGGGAATCCTACAATGAGCAGTTCTTC. This encodes CASSRYGVFSGESYNEQFF.

V and J are TRBV12-3 or TRBV12-4 and TRBJ1-3, with D unclear. The germline V and J ends were trimmed by 2 bases and 8 bases, with 4 bases remaining between them. The CDR3 totals 11 residues. For the CDR3, the DNA is TGTGCCAGCAGTTTATGGGACACCATATATTTT. Protein sequence: CASSLWDTIYF.

The gene calls are TRBV9 and TRBJ2-3, with 7 bases matching TRBD2. Germline loops: CDR1 SGDLS, CDR2 YYNGEE. The CDR3 loop spans 13 amino acids. V gave up 7 bases and J gave up 6 bases; unmatched junction bases: 8. The CDR3: CASSGGREDTQYF. CDR3 bases: TGTGCCAGCTCCGGAGGGAGGGAGGATACGCAGTATTTT.

V is TRBV6-5 and J is TRBJ1-1; tentative D call: TRBD1 (6 bases). With 4 bases removed from V and 1 base from J, the gap between germline ends came to 13 bases. Germline loops: CDR1 MNHEY, CDR2 SVGAGI. The CDR3 has 15 residues. The CDR3 sequence is CASSSWDIGNTEAFF. The CDR3, as DNA: TGTGCCAGCAGTTCTTGGGACATCGGGAACACTGAAGCTTTCTTT.

The rearrangement joins TRBV2 to TRBJ1-2; D uncertain. The CDR3 sequence is 13 residues long. V was pared by 7 bases and J by 1 base, with 10 bases between. The germline CDR1 and CDR2 sequences are SNHLY and FYNNEI. The CDR3 DNA reads as TGTGCCAGCACGTCAGATCTTAACTATGGCTACACCTTC. It encodes CASTSDLNYGYTF. The full variable domain, rest sourced from reference TRBV2 and TRBJ1-2, is EPEVTQTPSHQVTQMGQEVILRCVPISNHLYFYWYRQILGQKVEFLVSFYNNEISEKSEIFDDQFSVERPDGSNFTLKIRSTKLEDSAMYFCASTSDLNYGYTFGSGTRLTVV.

The chain carries TRBV3-1 (or the pseudogene TRBV3-2) and TRBJ1-1; a weak D match, TRBD1 (5 bases). There are 12 residues in the CDR3. Germline CDR1 is LGHDT and CDR2 is YNNKEL (reference sequence). Trimming cost V 4 bases and J 4 bases, with 7 bases left between them. The CDR3 spells CASSPGGTEAFF. CDR3 bases: TGTGCCAGCAGCCCCGGGGGCACTGAAGCTTTCTTT.

This clone was observed a few times. The chain combines TRBV5-1 with TRBJ2-5, with D tentatively TRBD1 or TRBD2 (7 bases each). Germline V CDR1 and CDR2: SGHRS, YFSETQ. The CDR3 contains 14 residues. The germline V and J ends were trimmed by 2 bases and 5 bases, with 13 bases remaining between them. CDR3 region: CASSFQGGRETQYF. The CDR3 nucleotides are TGCGCCAGCAGCTTCCAGGGGGGGCGGGAGACCCAGTACTTC.

In its sample, this clone was seen once. The rearrangement links TRBV5-1 to TRBJ2-1, with TRBD2 as a possible D gene (5 bases). The germline CDR1 and CDR2 sequences are SGHRS and YFSETQ. The CDR3 has 15 residues. Trimming took off 4 bases at V and 3 bases at J, with 14 bases between the two ends. CDR3 DNA: TGCGCCAGCAGCAAGGGAGCCGGGGACTACAATGAGCAGTTCTTC. This sequence encodes CASSKGAGDYNEQFF. The full variable domain, completed using reference TRBV5-1 and TRBJ2-1, is KAGVTQTPRYLIKTRGQQVTLSCSPISGHRSVSWYQQTPGQGLQFLFEYFSETQRNKGNFPGRFSGRQFSNSRSEMNVSTLELGDSALYLCASSKGAGDYNEQFFGPGTRLTVL.

The V gene is TRBV5-1, the J gene TRBJ1-5; tentatively, D is TRBD1 (6 bases). CDR3 length: 15 amino acids. Germline-derived CDR1 and CDR2 are SGHRS and YFSETQ. Trimming pared 0 bases from V and 6 bases from J, leaving 13 bases between. The CDR3 is CASSLEGGEGQPQHF. CDR3 DNA sequence: TGCGCCAGCAGCTTGGAGGGGGGAGAGGGTCAGCCCCAGCATTTT.

The chain uses TRBV19 and TRBJ1-5; the D is unclear. Germline-derived CDR1 and CDR2 are LNHDA and SQIVND (reference sequence). The CDR3 consists of 17 residues. The V and J ends lost 2 bases and 2 bases respectively, with 16 bases between them. CDR3 bases: TGTGCCAGTAGTATACGTACGACGCCCTGGGGCAATCAGCCCCAGCATTTT. Protein: CASSIRTTPWGNQPQHF.

The chain joins TRBV7-2 to TRBJ2-3, with TRBD2 matching over 8 bases. Germline CDR1 SGHTA, CDR2 FQGNSA. The V segment lost 8 bases and the J segment 6 bases; nucleotides outside the gene matches: 7. The CDR3 contains 13 residues. CDR3 in DNA: TGTGCCAGCGGGGCGGGGGGAGCGGATACGCAGTATTTT. Its protein is CASGAGGADTQYF.

V is TRBV12-3 or TRBV12-4 and J is TRBJ2-7, with 7 bases lining up with TRBD1. Trimming at V came to 6 bases and at J to 3 bases, leaving 5 bases not matched to a gene. The CDR3 loop spans 13 amino acids. CDR3: CASRVTGVYEQYF. The CDR3 DNA reads TGTGCCAGCAGGGTCACAGGGGTCTACGAGCAGTACTTC.

This CDR3 reads CASSSDWAYNEQFF. In DNA, the CDR3 is TGTGCCAGCAGCTCGGACTGGGCCTACAATGAGCAGTTCTTC. This rearrangement joins TRBV5-5 to TRBJ2-1; possible D gene TRBD2, 5 bases. The germline V gene encodes CDR1 SGHKS and CDR2 YYEKEE (reference sequence). The CDR3 sequence is 14 residues long. V was cut by 3 bases and J by 2 bases, with 9 bases left in between.

This rearrangement joins TRBV27 to TRBJ1-2; D call uncertain. V was trimmed by 4 bases and J by 5 bases, leaving 14 bases between them. CDR3 length: 14 amino acids. Germline lookup yields CDR1 MNHEY and CDR2 SMNVEV (reference sequence). CDR3 amino acids: CASSYLPGPYGYTF. The CDR3 nucleotides read TGTGCCAGCAGTTATCTACCCGGCCCATATGGCTACACCTTC.

This clone was detected a few times. This chain connects TRBV11-1 to TRBJ1-1; 7 nucleotides agree with TRBD1. Losses at the gene ends were 1 base for V and 6 bases for J; bases not matched to a gene: 5. Germline-derived CDR1 and CDR2 are SGHAT and FQDESV (reference sequence). The CDR3 length is 14 residues. The CDR3 sequence: CASSLGRGTAEAFF. CDR3 bases: TGTGCCAGCAGCTTAGGTCGTGGGACAGCTGAAGCTTTCTTT. Combining the CDR3 with reference TRBV11-1 and TRBJ1-1 gives the whole variable domain EAEVAQSPRYKITEKSQAVAFWCDPISGHATLYWYRQILGQGPELLVQFQDESVVDDSQLPKDRFSAERLKGVDSTLKIQPAELGDSAMYLCASSLGRGTAEAFFGQGTRLTVV.

This CDR3 is CASSLLQGRTEAFF. The CDR3 bases are TGTGCCAGCAGCTTACTCCAGGGGAGGACTGAAGCTTTCTTT. The V call is TRBV7-6, the J call TRBJ1-1; TRBD1 might be the D (6 bases). This CDR3 is built from 14 residues. Germline assignment: CDR1 SGHVS and CDR2 FNYEAQ. Trimming pared 2 bases from V and 5 bases from J, leaving 12 bases between. Supplemented by reference TRBV7-6 and TRBJ1-1, the full variable domain reads GAGVSQSPRYKVTKRGQDVALRCDPISGHVSLYWYRQALGQGPEFLTYFNYEAQQDKSGLPNDRFSAERPEGSISTLTIQRTEQRDSAMYRCASSLLQGRTEAFFGQGTRLTVV.

The rearrangement uses TRBV6-1 and TRBJ1-5, with D perhaps matching TRBD1 (6 bases). In germline, CDR1 is MNHNS, CDR2 SASEGT. CDR3 length: 15 amino acids. Trimming left V 1 base short and J 2 bases short, with 9 bases between. Here the CDR3 reads CASSEGAGGNQPQHF. CDR3 nucleotides: TGTGCCAGCAGTGAAGGGGCAGGGGGCAATCAGCCCCAGCATTTT.

The V call is TRBV28, the J call TRBJ2-7; D uncertain. The V end was cut by 5 bases, the J end by 2 bases, with 4 bases between. The CDR3 covers 11 residues. Germline V gives CDR1 MDHEN, CDR2 SYDVKM. The CDR3 sequence: CASSNTYEQYF. In DNA, the CDR3 is TGTGCCAGCAGTAATACCTACGAGCAGTACTTC.

This clone was seen once. The genes are TRBV10-2 and TRBJ1-4; 7 bases are shared with TRBD1. The trim removed 3 bases at V and 8 bases at J, leaving 9 bases unmatched. Germline lookup yields CDR1 WSHSY and CDR2 SAAADI. The CDR3 totals 15 residues. The DNA of the CDR3 is TGCGCCAGCAGTGACAGGGGGGGATCGTACGAAAAACTGTTTTTT. Protein product: CASSDRGGSYEKLFF.

The rearrangement links TRBV5-6 to TRBJ2-3, with 11 bases identical to TRBD2. The germline gives CDR1 SGHDT, CDR2 YYEEEE. Trimming at V came to 2 bases and at J to 6 bases, leaving 2 bases not matched to a gene. The CDR3 runs 14 residues. The CDR3 sequence: CASSFSGGADTQYF. CDR3 DNA sequence: TGTGCCAGCAGCTTTAGCGGGGGGGCCGATACGCAGTATTTT.

The chain uses TRBV19 and TRBJ1-2; D unclear. V shed 5 bases and J shed 4 bases, with 8 bases lying between them. The CDR3 length is 12 residues. In germline, CDR1 is LNHDA, CDR2 SQIVND (reference sequence). Written as DNA, the CDR3 is TGTGCCAGTAGTTGGACGGGCTATGGCTACACCTTC. Translating gives CASSWTGYGYTF.

This chain connects TRBV5-5 to TRBJ1-2; weak D call: TRBD1 (5 bases). Germline V CDR1 and CDR2: SGHKS, YYEKEE (reference sequence). Trimming removed 1 base from V and 8 bases from J, with 9 bases in between. The CDR3 length is 12 residues. The CDR3 is CASSLQGRGYTF. CDR3 coding DNA: TGTGCCAGCAGCTTGCAGGGCCGAGGCTACACCTTC.

The chain uses TRBV27 and TRBJ2-5, with D possibly called TRBD1 or TRBD2 (5 bases each). Germline lookup yields CDR1 MNHEY and CDR2 SMNVEV (reference sequence). The length of the CDR3 is 16 residues. V lost 2 bases, J lost 5 bases, and 18 bases lay in between. The CDR3 here is CASSLGAGLGEETQYF. CDR3 bases: TGTGCCAGCAGTTTAGGGGCAGGGCTCGGGGAGGAGACCCAGTACTTC.

The V gene is TRBV5-1, the J gene TRBJ2-5; TRBD2 is a possible D gene (6 bases). CDR3 length equals 13 residues. V lost 4 bases, J lost 2 bases, and 9 bases lay in between. Germline-derived CDR1 and CDR2 are SGHRS and YFSETQ. CDR3 coding DNA: TGCGCCAGCAGCGGGGGGAGACAAGAGACCCAGTACTTC. Amino acid sequence: CASSGGRQETQYF.

The genes are TRBV5-1 and TRBJ2-1, with D perhaps TRBD1 or TRBD2 (7 bases each). The V and J ends lost 0 bases and 3 bases respectively, with 13 bases between them. Germline CDR1 is SGHRS and CDR2 is YFSETQ. The length of the CDR3 is 16 residues. The CDR3: CASSLAGGDYYNEQFF. CDR3 coding DNA: TGCGCCAGCAGCTTGGCAGGGGGGGACTACTACAATGAGCAGTTCTTC.

The rearrangement uses TRBV6-5 and TRBJ2-5; 7 nucleotides line up with TRBD1. CDR3 length equals 13 residues. Unmatched junction bases numbered 4, after V lost 6 bases and J lost 3 bases. Germline V gene lookup returns CDR1 MNHEY and CDR2 SVGAGI. CDR3 in amino acids: CASRKTGEETQYF. CDR3 nucleotide sequence: TGTGCCAGCAGGAAAACAGGGGAAGAGACCCAGTACTTC.